These T cell receptor beta chains were read from a single sample in a study of CD4+ T cells in melanoma. Clones were read by immunoSEQ multiplex PCR, and TCRdb kept only the in-frame ones, dropping some. The table shows some 50,000 clones, with 89% occurring only once. The sample consisted of peripheral blood. These receptors were collected from a human donor with melanoma. CDR3s include the opening cysteine and the closing phenylalanine or tryptophan. The D gene is left open where the match is weak. The size field is filled for only some rows; it gives once, few, many or a size class.

d_gene,v_gene,j_gene,abundance,CDR3nt,CDR3aa
.,TRBV30,TRBJ1-2,.,TGTGCCTGGGGGCGACTGTACTATGGCTACACCTTC,CAWGRLYYGYTF
.,TRBV30,TRBJ1-2,.,TGTGCCTGGAGTGTCGGTGGGTCCGGGGGAGGCTACACCTTC,CAWSVGGSGGGYTF
.,TRBV6-1,TRBJ1-2,.,TGTGCCAGCAGTGAAGGCGCAAGAACCTATGGCTACACCTTC,CASSEGARTYGYTF
TRBD2,TRBV19,TRBJ2-5,.,TGTGCCAGTAGTCCCACAGCGGGGGGGCTGGAGACCCAGTACTTC,CASSPTAGGLETQYF
.,TRBV11-3,TRBJ2-1,.,TGTGCCAGCAGCTTAGAGGCGGTGGGGTACAATGAGCAGTTCTTC,CASSLEAVGYNEQFF
.,TRBV4-2,TRBJ2-7,.,TGTGCCAGCAGCCAAGAGAGCGAGCAGTACTTC,CASSQESEQYF
.,TRBV7-2,TRBJ1-6,once,TGTGCCAGCAGCTTAGGTCCCCCCGATAATTCACCCCTCCACTTT,CASSLGPPDNSPLHF
TRBD1,TRBV9,TRBJ1-2,once,TGTGCCAGCAGCGACAGCTGGACAGGGTATGGCTACACCTTC,CASSDSWTGYGYTF
TRBD2,TRBV5-5,TRBJ2-1,.,TGTGCCAGCAGCTTGAGAGGGGACTACTGGAATGAGCAGTTCTTC,CASSLRGDYWNEQFF
TRBD2,TRBV11-2,TRBJ2-1,.,TGTGCCAGCAGCTCAGCGCCCGGGGGGGCCCGATCTTCTAATGAGCAGTTCTTC,CASSSAPGGARSSNEQFF
TRBD1,TRBV30,TRBJ1-4,.,TGTGCCTGGAGTTCGACAGGGATGACTAATGAAAAACTGTTTTTT,CAWSSTGMTNEKLFF
.,TRBV18,TRBJ1-2,.,TGTGCCAGCTCACCGGGGATAGCTAACTATGGCTACACCTTC,CASSPGIANYGYTF
.,TRBV30,TRBJ1-2,.,TGTGCCTGGACGTCCAAGACAGCTAGCACTAACTATGGCTACACCTTC,CAWTSKTASTNYGYTF
.,TRBV30,TRBJ1-5,.,TGTGCCTGGAGTGGGGGGCTAGATGGGAATCAGCCCCAGCATTTT,CAWSGGLDGNQPQHF
TRBD1,TRBV19,TRBJ1-1,.,TGTGCCAGTAGTACCCTCCCCGGGACAGGTTTGAACACTGAAGCTTTCTTT,CASSTLPGTGLNTEAFF
TRBD1,TRBV19,TRBJ1-2,.,TGTGCCAGTACCCCCGGGCAGGGGGCTGTCTATGGCTACACCTTC,CASTPGQGAVYGYTF
.,TRBV5-1,TRBJ2-2,.,TGCGCCAGCAGCTTTCCCGAGGGGAGCACCGGGGAGCTGTTTTTT,CASSFPEGSTGELFF
TRBD1,TRBV30,TRBJ1-6,.,TGTGCCTGGAGGACAGGGGAAAGCTCCTATAATTCACCCCTCCACTTT,CAWRTGESSYNSPLHF
.,TRBV5-4,TRBJ2-7,.,TGTGCCAGCAGCTTGGTTGGGGGGCGCGGGTACGAGCAGTACTTC,CASSLVGGRGYEQYF
.,TRBV27,TRBJ1-1,.,TGTGCCAGCAGTGCAAGGAACACTGAAGCTTTCTTT,CASSARNTEAFF
.,TRBV5-1,TRBJ2-7,.,TGCGCCAGCAGCTTCGGCAGGCTTTACGAGCAGTACTTC,CASSFGRLYEQYF
TRBD1,TRBV11-2,TRBJ2-5,.,TGTGCCAGCAGCACCACAGGGGGCGCGGAGACCCAGTACTTC,CASSTTGGAETQYF
TRBD2,TRBV7-8,TRBJ2-1,.,TGTGCCAGCAGCTCTGCGGGCTTAGCGGGGGGCCTCTCCTACAATGAGCAGTTCTTC,CASSSAGLAGGLSYNEQFF
TRBD1,TRBV13,TRBJ1-1,.,TGTGCCAGCAGCTTACCCGACAGGGGTGATGAAGCTTTCTTT,CASSLPDRGDEAFF
TRBD2,TRBV5-5,TRBJ2-1,once,TGTGCCAGCAGCTTAAGGCTAGCGGACTACAATGAGCAGTTCTTC,CASSLRLADYNEQFF
.,TRBV7-6,TRBJ2-3,.,TGTGCCAGCAGCTTATTAGGGCGGGGGCCTCGTTCTAGCACAGATACGCAGTATTTT,CASSLLGRGPRSSTDTQYF
TRBD1,TRBV5-1,TRBJ1-6,.,TGCGCCAGCAGCTTTATGAGTCACGCCGGGACAGGGGATTCACCCCTCCACTTT,CASSFMSHAGTGDSPLHF